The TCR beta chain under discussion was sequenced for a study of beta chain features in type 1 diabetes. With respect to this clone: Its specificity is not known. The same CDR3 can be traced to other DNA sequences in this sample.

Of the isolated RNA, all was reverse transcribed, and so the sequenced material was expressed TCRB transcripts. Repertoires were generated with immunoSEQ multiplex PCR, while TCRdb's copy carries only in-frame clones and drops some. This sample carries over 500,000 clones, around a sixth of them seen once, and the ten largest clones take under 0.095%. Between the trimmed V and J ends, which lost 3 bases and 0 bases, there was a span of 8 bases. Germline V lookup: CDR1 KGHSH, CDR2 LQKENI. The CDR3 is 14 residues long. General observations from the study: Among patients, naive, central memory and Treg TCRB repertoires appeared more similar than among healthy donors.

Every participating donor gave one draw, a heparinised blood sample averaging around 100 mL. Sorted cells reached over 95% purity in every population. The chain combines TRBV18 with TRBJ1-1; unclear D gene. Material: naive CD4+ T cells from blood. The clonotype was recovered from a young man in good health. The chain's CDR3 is CASSPSQMNTEAFF. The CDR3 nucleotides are TGTGCCAGCTCACCGTCGCAGATGAACACTGAAGCTTTCTTT. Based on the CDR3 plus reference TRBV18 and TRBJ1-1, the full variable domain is NAGVMQNPRHLVRRRGQEARLRCSPMKGHSHVYWYRQLPEEGLKFMVYLQKENIIDESGMPKERFSAEFPKEGPSILRIQQVVRGDSAAYFCASSPSQMNTEAFFGQGTRLTVV.